The 28 T cell receptor beta chains below come from one sample, sequenced in a study of T cell responses to AZD1222 COVID-19 vaccine. The assay was immunoSEQ multiplex PCR, and TCRdb's table has in-frame clones only and misses some. The repertoire holds some 110,000 clones, with around 89% as singletons. The specimen was peripheral blood, collected 28 days after the second AZD1222 dose. The receptors derive from an adult who received the AZD1222 COVID-19 vaccine.

The V gene is TRBV27, the J gene TRBJ2-7, with TRBD1 identical over 9 bases. The germline V gene has CDR1 MNHEY and CDR2 SMNVEV (reference sequence). The J segment lost 2 bases and the V segment lost 2 bases, leaving 4 bases of the junction unmatched. CDR3 length: 15 amino acids. CDR3 in amino acids: CASSLQGQGTYEQYF. The CDR3 nucleotides are TGTGCCAGCAGTTTACAGGGACAGGGTACCTACGAGCAGTACTTC.

The gene calls are TRBV2 and TRBJ1-1; 8 nucleotides line up with TRBD1. CDR1 and CDR2 from the germline V gene are SNHLY and FYNNEI. With V trimmed by 5 bases and J by 4 bases, 6 bases remained unmatched. There are 14 residues in the CDR3. Here the CDR3 reads CASSRTGMSTEAFF. In DNA, the CDR3 is TGTGCCAGCAGTAGGACAGGGATGAGCACTGAAGCTTTCTTT.

This chain joins TRBV6-5 and TRBJ2-7, with 10 positions matching TRBD2. Germline CDR1 MNHEY, CDR2 SVGAGI. CDR3 size: 13 residues. The ends lost 6 bases at V and 3 bases at J; junction bases unmatched: 2. The CDR3 sequence: CASSWTSGYEQYF. CDR3 nucleotide sequence: TGTGCCAGCAGCTGGACTAGCGGCTACGAGCAGTACTTC.

The CDR3 region is CASRTSGDYAQYF. The CDR3 coding sequence is TGTGCCAGCAGAACTAGCGGGGATTACGCGCAGTATTTT. The V and J genes are TRBV11-3 and TRBJ2-3; 10 bases align to TRBD2. From germline, CDR1 is SGHNT and CDR2 YENEEA. J lost 10 bases, V lost 6 bases, and 7 bases had no gene match. This CDR3 region has 13 residues.

This clone came up once. This chain connects TRBV11-3 to TRBJ2-6; TRBD1 is a possible D gene (5 bases). This CDR3 contains 16 residues. CDR1 and CDR2 (germline): SGHNT, YENEEA. V shed 5 bases and J shed 0 bases, with 11 bases lying between them. The CDR3 here is CASSVDSSSGANVLTF. The CDR3 DNA sequence: TGTGCCAGCAGCGTCGACAGTAGCTCTGGGGCCAACGTCCTGACTTTC. The full variable domain, with the rest looked up from reference TRBV11-3 and TRBJ2-6, is EAGVVQSPRYKIIEKKQPVAFWCNPISGHNTLYWYLQNLGQGPELLIRYENEEAVDDSQLPKDRFSAERLKGVDSTLKIQPAELGDSAVYLCASSVDSSSGANVLTFGAGSRLTVL.

This clone was seen a handful of times. The genes are TRBV7-2 and TRBJ1-2; D gene ambiguous. V was trimmed by 1 base and J by 8 bases, leaving 11 bases between them. Germline CDR1 and CDR2: SGHTA and FQGNSA. The CDR3 extends over 13 amino acids. CDR3 nucleotides: TGTGCCAGCAGCTTAGGGGCGGCCTGGGGCTACACCTTC. Amino acid sequence: CASSLGAAWGYTF.

This rearrangement joins TRBV7-3 to TRBJ2-1; TRBD2 matches at 12 bases. The CDR3 extends over 19 amino acids. CDR1 and CDR2 (germline): SGHTA, FQGTGA. With V trimmed by 0 bases and J by 0 bases, 6 bases remained unmatched. CDR3 DNA sequence: TGTGCCAGCAGCTTAACTTCTAGCGGGGGGGCTTACTCCTACAATGAGCAGTTCTTC. It codes for CASSLTSSGGAYSYNEQFF.

This clone is a singleton in its sample. The genes are TRBV5-1 and TRBJ2-7, with 7 bases identical to TRBD1. The CDR3 is made up of 14 amino acids. The V gene's germline CDR1 is SGHRS and CDR2 YFSETQ. J gave up 2 bases and V 0 bases, and 2 bases lay outside the gene matches. CDR3 sequence: CASSLGGTAYEQYF. The CDR3 nucleotides read TGCGCCAGCAGCTTGGGGGGGACAGCCTACGAGCAGTACTTC.

This clone was counted once. The CDR3 protein is CASSLIKGEGSPWEQYF. The CDR3 DNA follows: TGTGCCAGCAGTTTAATAAAGGGGGAGGGATCCCCGTGGGAGCAGTACTTC. This chain links TRBV28 with TRBJ2-7, with D possibly matching TRBD2 (7 bases). Deletions cut 2 bases from V and 7 bases from J, with 24 bases between. CDR3 size: 17 residues. Germline assignment: CDR1 MDHEN and CDR2 SYDVKM.

Regarding this clone: The germline gene is not matched at one end of the junction; a read error may be the cause. This same CDR3 is encoded by further DNA sequences in the sample. V is TRBV7-9 and J is TRBJ2-7; D is undetermined. CDR1 is SEHNR and CDR2 is FQNEAQ in the germline V gene (reference sequence). The CDR3 runs to 14 residues. The CDR3 DNA reads as TGTGCCAGCAGCCCCCCACAAGTCTCCTACGAGCAGTACTTT. The encoded protein is CASSPPQVSYEQYF.

This clone was picked up a small number of times. The V and J genes are TRBV19 and TRBJ2-7; 8 bases line up with TRBD2. Germline V gene data show CDR1 as LNHDA and CDR2 as SQIVND (reference sequence). The CDR3 spans 17 residues. Trimming cost V 5 bases and J 4 bases; bases outside gene matches: 16. DNA of the CDR3: TGTGCCAGTAGTGAGGGTTGGGGGAGCGGGAGCCCGTACGAGCAGTACTTC. Its translation: CASSEGWGSGSPYEQYF.

The chain links TRBV19 to TRBJ1-1; D is ambiguous. This CDR3 has 15 amino acids. Trimming took off 5 bases at V and 0 bases at J, with 13 bases between the two ends. CDR1 LNHDA and CDR2 SQIVND come from the germline V gene (reference sequence). The CDR3 region has the DNA TGTGCCAGTAGTTCCCCCCGGGCCATGAACACTGAAGCTTTCTTT. Encoded protein: CASSSPRAMNTEAFF.

CDR3 sequence: CASSTGGTQYF. In nucleotides, the CDR3 is TGTGCCAGCAGCACGGGGGGCACGCAGTATTTT. V and J are TRBV3-1 (or the pseudogene TRBV3-2) and TRBJ2-3; D is possibly TRBD2 (7 bases). The CDR3 totals 11 residues. Looked up from germline, CDR1 is LGHDT and CDR2 is YNNKEL (reference sequence). V was clipped by 5 bases and J by 9 bases, with 9 bases between them.

The V call is TRBV5-1, the J call TRBJ1-3; D not certain. In germline, CDR1 is SGHRS, CDR2 YFSETQ. Trimming stripped 0 bases from V and 0 bases from J, with 10 bases between. This CDR3 region has 16 residues. The CDR3 spells CASSLDRGDSGNTIYF. CDR3 sequence (DNA): TGCGCCAGCAGCTTGGACCGGGGAGACTCTGGAAACACCATATATTTT.

The chain joins TRBV30 to TRBJ1-1; D possibly corresponds to TRBD1 (6 bases). Germline V gives CDR1 GTSNPN, CDR2 SVGIG (reference sequence). The ends were cut back, 3 bases at V and 1 base at J, with 9 bases in the middle. The CDR3 spans 13 residues. CDR3 region: CAWRAQGNTEAFF. For the CDR3, the DNA is TGTGCCTGGAGAGCACAGGGGAACACTGAAGCTTTCTTT.

The chain combines TRBV6-1 with TRBJ1-1; D gene uncertain. The V gene lost 3 bases and the J gene lost 1 base, with 0 bases spanning the gap. This CDR3 region has 11 residues. The germline V gene encodes CDR1 MNHNS and CDR2 SASEGT. The CDR3 coding sequence is TGTGCCAGCAGTGAGAACACTGAAGCTTTCTTT. Its protein is CASSENTEAFF.

This sequence joins TRBV7-2 and TRBJ2-5; TRBD2 matches 8 bases. CDR3 length equals 17 residues. Germline trimming cut 2 bases from V and 5 bases from J; bases unmatched to any gene: 13. CDR1 is SGHTA, CDR2 FQGNSA, per germline. The CDR3 loop is CASSLRGGGPRGETQYF. The CDR3 DNA reads TGTGCCAGCAGCTTACGGGGGGGCGGGCCCCGCGGGGAGACCCAGTACTTC.

The gene calls are TRBV5-8 and TRBJ1-2; the D gene is possibly TRBD1 (6 bases). The germline CDR1 and CDR2 sequences are SGHTS and YDEGEE. The length of the CDR3 is 16 residues. The V end lost 0 bases, the J end lost 4 bases, and 16 bases lay between the germline ends. CDR3 sequence: CASSLAAGAHIYGYTF. Written as DNA, the CDR3 is TGTGCCAGCAGCTTGGCCGCGGGGGCGCATATCTATGGCTACACCTTC.

This chain joins TRBV18 and TRBJ2-7, with 9 nucleotides matching TRBD1. The length of the CDR3 is 14 residues. Germline lookup yields CDR1 KGHSH and CDR2 LQKENI. J lost 6 bases, V lost 8 bases, and 11 bases had no gene match. CDR3 nucleotides: TGTGCCAGCGCCGCCTGGGACAGGGAGGGCGAGCAGTACTTC. Amino acids: CASAAWDREGEQYF.

Remarks on this clone: The germline gene is not matched at one end of the junction; a read error may be the cause. The chain joins TRBV6-6 to TRBJ2-1; D may be TRBD2 (7 bases). The CDR3 runs 15 residues. Per the germline V gene, CDR1 is MNHNY and CDR2 is SVGAGI (reference sequence). The CDR3 sequence: CASSDSGGPYNEQFF. CDR3 sequence (DNA): TGTGCCAGCAGTGACTCGGGGGGCCCATACAATGAGCAGTTCTTC.

The chain has TRBV5-1 and TRBJ2-1; TRBD2 matches 10 bases. The trim removed 0 bases at V and 6 bases at J, leaving 3 bases unmatched. The CDR3 sequence is 15 residues long. Germline-derived CDR1 and CDR2 are SGHRS and YFSETQ. CDR3 sequence reads: CASSLEGTSVNEQFF. The CDR3 nucleotides read TGCGCCAGCAGCTTGGAGGGGACTAGCGTCAATGAGCAGTTCTTC.

The genes are TRBV27 and TRBJ2-4, with D uncertain. The germline CDR1 and CDR2 sequences are MNHEY and SMNVEV (reference sequence). The CDR3 has 15 residues. V lost 6 bases and J lost 1, with 13 bases in between. In nucleotides, the CDR3 is TGTGCCAGCAGCACTGGGGTATGGGCCAAAAACATTCAGTACTTC. Protein sequence: CASSTGVWAKNIQYF.

V and J are TRBV23-1 and TRBJ2-1; 12 bases line up with TRBD2. TRBV23-1 is reported as an ORF; its role is uncertain. J gave up 8 bases and V 1 base, and 24 bases lay outside the gene matches. The CDR3 consists of 22 residues. This CDR3 is CASSQFDWLAGGPSLGKDEQFF. CDR3 nucleotide sequence: TGCGCCAGCAGTCAATTTGATTGGCTAGCGGGAGGGCCCTCTTTGGGTAAGGATGAGCAGTTCTTC.

In this sample, this clone turned up a few times. The chain has TRBV13 and TRBJ1-2, with 10 bases aligning to TRBD1. This CDR3 comprises 16 residues. V shed 4 bases, J shed 7 bases, and the junction held 12 bases outside the gene matches. Germline V gene data show CDR1 as PRHDT and CDR2 as FYEKMQ (reference sequence). The CDR3: CASSSLAGTGEGGYTF. CDR3 sequence (DNA): TGTGCCAGCAGCTCCCTTGCCGGGACAGGGGAGGGTGGCTACACCTTC.

The chain combines TRBV7-6 with TRBJ1-1; D not certain. V lost 8 bases and J 1 base, leaving 11 bases between the germline ends. This CDR3 comprises 13 residues. CDR1 is SGHVS, CDR2 FNYEAQ, per germline. In nucleotides, the CDR3 is TGTGCCAGCCAGGTCGCCAGGAACACTGAAGCTTTCTTT. Translated, it gives CASQVARNTEAFF. Based on the CDR3 plus reference TRBV7-6 and TRBJ1-1, the full variable domain is GAGVSQSPRYKVTKRGQDVALRCDPISGHVSLYWYRQALGQGPEFLTYFNYEAQQDKSGLPNDRFSAERPEGSISTLTIQRTEQRDSAMYRCASQVARNTEAFFGQGTRLTVV.

The gene calls are TRBV7-3 and TRBJ2-5, with 10 bases that match TRBD1. The CDR3 contains 18 residues. Per the germline V gene, CDR1 is SGHTA and CDR2 is FQGTGA. Unmatched junction bases numbered 14, after V lost 5 bases and J lost 2 bases. The CDR3 DNA reads TGTGCCAGCAGCAAAGGTCACGGGACAGGGGCCTTACAAGAGACCCAGTACTTC. Translation gives CASSKGHGTGALQETQYF. Full variable domain (rest looked up from reference TRBV7-3 and TRBJ2-5): GAGVSQTPSNKVTEKGKYVELRCDPISGHTALYWYRQSLGQGPEFLIYFQGTGAADDSGLPNDRFFAVRPEGSVSTLKIQRTERGDSAVYLCASSKGHGTGALQETQYFGPGTRLLVL.

The chain carries TRBV7-8 and TRBJ2-3, with 8 nucleotides matching TRBD1. V shed 5 bases, J shed 4 bases, and the junction held 5 bases outside the gene matches. This CDR3 has 14 residues. Germline CDR1 reads SGHVS; CDR2 reads FQNEAQ. CDR3 bases: TGTGCCAGCAGCATCAGCAGGGGGCCAGATACGCAGTATTTT. Protein sequence: CASSISRGPDTQYF.

This clone was recorded a few times. This chain joins TRBV6-5 and TRBJ1-5; D gene ambiguous. The germline CDR1 and CDR2 sequences are MNHEY and SVGAGI. The CDR3 contains 12 residues. Between the trimmed V and J ends, which lost 5 bases and 1 base, there was a span of 3 bases. The CDR3 DNA follows: TGTGCCAGCAGTAACAGCAATCAGCCCCAGCATTTT. This encodes CASSNSNQPQHF.